These T cell receptor beta chains were read from a single sample in a study of CD8 T cells in ankylosing spondylitis. TCRdb independently ran MiXCR on the 5' RACE reads; one entry per CDR3 protein. Of roughly 150,000 distinct CDR3 sequences in the sample, 25% to 35% were seen once. The sequenced sample consisted of synovial fluid, either unsorted or a sorted T cell fraction (not recorded which). The origin of the receptors is a male donor with ankylosing spondylitis. The CDR3 runs from the conserved cysteine through the conserved F or W. The D gene is left open where the match is weak. Where a row states a size, it is once, few, many or the class of an expanded clone; other rows omit it.

abundance: few; d_gene: TRBD1; j_gene: TRBJ1-2; v_gene: TRBV7-2; CDR3nt: TGTGCCAGCAGGGACAGGAGGGGGTATGGCTACACCTTC; CDR3aa: CASRDRRGYGYTF
abundance: few; d_gene: NA; j_gene: TRBJ2-3; v_gene: TRBV5-1; CDR3nt: TGCGCCAGCAGCTTGGAGGTGTACCCTAGAGATACGCAGTATTTT; CDR3aa: CASSLEVYPRDTQYF
abundance: few; d_gene: TRBD2; j_gene: TRBJ2-7; v_gene: TRBV20-1; CDR3nt: TGCAGTGCTAGCAGACTAGCGGGGGGGGGCGGCGAGCAGTACTTC; CDR3aa: CSASRLAGGGGEQYF
abundance: few; d_gene: TRBD2; j_gene: TRBJ2-2; v_gene: TRBV18; CDR3nt: TGTGCCAGCTCCGGGGGGACCACCGGGGAGCTGTTTTTT; CDR3aa: CASSGGTTGELFF
abundance: NA; d_gene: NA; j_gene: TRBJ2-7; v_gene: TRBV7-7; CDR3nt: TGTGCTAGCAGCCCCGGGACGGACACCTACGAGCAGTACTTC; CDR3aa: CASSPGTDTYEQYF
abundance: few; d_gene: NA; j_gene: TRBJ2-2; v_gene: TRBV28; CDR3nt: TGTGCCAGCATCACGCGGGAGAACACCGGGGAGCTGTTTTTT; CDR3aa: CASITRENTGELFF
abundance: NA; d_gene: NA; j_gene: TRBJ1-2; v_gene: TRBV7-4; CDR3nt: TGTGCCAGCAGCTTAGAAGATTGTGGAGCAGGTAACTATGGCTACACCTTC; CDR3aa: CASSLEDCGAGNYGYTF
abundance: NA; d_gene: NA; j_gene: TRBJ2-7; v_gene: TRBV7-2; CDR3nt: TGTGCCAGCAGCGCACGGACAAGCTACGAGCAGTACTTC; CDR3aa: CASSARTSYEQYF
abundance: few; d_gene: NA; j_gene: TRBJ2-7; v_gene: TRBV10-1; CDR3nt: TGCGCCAGCAGTCGGGACCGGGGGTTC; CDR3aa: CASSRDRGF
abundance: NA; d_gene: NA; j_gene: TRBJ2-7; v_gene: TRBV5-8; CDR3nt: TGTGCCAGCAGCTTGAAACAGATTGATTACGAGCAGTACTTC; CDR3aa: CASSLKQIDYEQYF
abundance: NA; d_gene: NA; j_gene: TRBJ1-1; v_gene: TRBV6-1; CDR3nt: TGTGCCAGCCGGGAGGGGGATATGAACACTGAAGCTTTCTTT; CDR3aa: CASREGDMNTEAFF
abundance: many; d_gene: TRBD1; j_gene: TRBJ2-5; v_gene: TRBV5-5; CDR3nt: TGTGCCAGCAGCTTGCAGGGGGTCACGGCAATGGAGACCCAGTACTTC; CDR3aa: CASSLQGVTAMETQYF
abundance: NA; d_gene: TRBD2; j_gene: TRBJ2-7; v_gene: TRBV4-2; CDR3nt: TGTGCCAGCAGCCCTAGGACTAGCGGGAGGGCCTCCTACGAGCAGTACTTC; CDR3aa: CASSPRTSGRASYEQYF
abundance: many; d_gene: TRBD2; j_gene: TRBJ2-2; v_gene: TRBV27; CDR3nt: TGTGCCAGCAGTTTACTGCGGGGGGCCTTGGATGGCGGGGAGCTGTTTTTT; CDR3aa: CASSLLRGALDGGELFF
abundance: NA; d_gene: NA; j_gene: TRBJ2-2; v_gene: TRBV20-1; CDR3nt: TGCAGTGCTAGCCCCTCCCTAGCCTACGGCGGGGAGCTGTTTTTT; CDR3aa: CSASPSLAYGGELFF
abundance: few; d_gene: TRBD1; j_gene: TRBJ2-1; v_gene: TRBV10-3; CDR3nt: TGTGCCATCAGTGAGCAGGGGGCCTACAATGAGCAGTTCTTC; CDR3aa: CAISEQGAYNEQFF
abundance: NA; d_gene: TRBD1; j_gene: TRBJ1-5; v_gene: TRBV11-2; CDR3nt: TGTGCCAGCAGCCAAGACAGGGCTGATCAGCCCCAGCATTTT; CDR3aa: CASSQDRADQPQHF
abundance: many; d_gene: NA; j_gene: TRBJ2-7; v_gene: TRBV11-2; CDR3nt: TGTGCCAGCAGCTCCCCACTGAACGAGCAGTACTTC; CDR3aa: CASSSPLNEQYF
abundance: NA; d_gene: TRBD1; j_gene: TRBJ1-1; v_gene: TRBV10-3; CDR3nt: TGTGCCATCAGTGAGGGACAGGGGGACGGAGAAGCTTTCTTT; CDR3aa: CAISEGQGDGEAFF
abundance: few; d_gene: TRBD2; j_gene: TRBJ2-5; v_gene: TRBV18; CDR3nt: TGTGCCAGCTCAACCGGGACTAGCGGGGCTGAGACCCAGTACTTC; CDR3aa: CASSTGTSGAETQYF
abundance: NA; d_gene: NA; j_gene: TRBJ2-3; v_gene: TRBV4-2; CDR3nt: TGTGCCAGCAGCCAGGATGACTCCGTCTCTGCGCAGTATTTT; CDR3aa: CASSQDDSVSAQYF
abundance: NA; d_gene: NA; j_gene: TRBJ2-5; v_gene: TRBV28; CDR3nt: TGTGCCAGCAGAGGAGGGAGGCTGAACCAAGAGACCCAGTACTTC; CDR3aa: CASRGGRLNQETQYF
abundance: NA; d_gene: NA; j_gene: TRBJ2-1; v_gene: TRBV20-1; CDR3nt: TGCAGTGCTAGAGGTGATACATCGAGCTCCTACAATGAGCAGTTCTTC; CDR3aa: CSARGDTSSSYNEQFF
abundance: few; d_gene: TRBD1; j_gene: TRBJ2-3; v_gene: TRBV6-1; CDR3nt: TGTGCCAGCAGGTCGGGACAGAGAGGCGCAGATACGCAGTATTTT; CDR3aa: CASRSGQRGADTQYF
abundance: once; d_gene: NA; j_gene: TRBJ2-2; v_gene: TRBV12-3/TRBV12-4; CDR3nt: TGTGCCAGCAGTTTAGCGGGGGTGTCCGGGGAGCTGTTTTTT; CDR3aa: CASSLAGVSGELFF
abundance: many; d_gene: TRBD2; j_gene: TRBJ2-1; v_gene: TRBV7-2; CDR3nt: TGTGCCAGCAGCTTAGTATGGGCTGCGGGAGGGAGGAATGAGCAGTTCTTC; CDR3aa: CASSLVWAAGGRNEQFF
abundance: NA; d_gene: NA; j_gene: TRBJ1-4; v_gene: TRBV5-1; CDR3nt: TGCGCCAGCAGCCTGGGGATAGGCGAAAAACTGTTTTTT; CDR3aa: CASSLGIGEKLFF
abundance: NA; d_gene: NA; j_gene: TRBJ2-3; v_gene: TRBV18; CDR3nt: TGTGCCAGCACTTTCAACGGGGATACGCAGTATTTT; CDR3aa: CASTFNGDTQYF
abundance: NA; d_gene: NA; j_gene: TRBJ2-3; v_gene: TRBV19; CDR3nt: TGTGCCAGTAGTATTCAAGGCATGGACAGTTACACAGATACGCAGTATTTT; CDR3aa: CASSIQGMDSYTDTQYF
abundance: many; d_gene: NA; j_gene: TRBJ1-5; v_gene: TRBV10-3; CDR3nt: TGTGCCATCAGCTCCACTAGCAATCAGCCCCAGCATTTT; CDR3aa: CAISSTSNQPQHF